These 5 T cell receptor beta chains were sequenced from one sample in a study of blood T cell repertoires in COVID-19. Profiling relied on immunoSEQ multiplex PCR, and the TCRdb table lists in-frame clones only, not all of them. Of over 55,000 clones in the sample, around 87% were seen once. Sequencing input: peripheral blood. Receptor source: a woman aged 80 or over with COVID-19, enrolled during active disease.

V is TRBV19 and J is TRBJ2-6, with D possibly being TRBD2 (5 bases). Germline CDR1 and CDR2: LNHDA and SQIVND (reference sequence). This CDR3 has 18 residues. V was clipped by 3 bases and J by 0 bases, with 15 bases between them. The CDR3 loop reads CASSIRAGLSSGANVLTF. The CDR3 nucleotides are TGTGCCAGTAGTATCCGGGCGGGTCTGAGCTCTGGGGCCAACGTCCTGACTTTC.

The V call is TRBV18, the J call TRBJ2-1, with 8 bases identical to TRBD1. V was clipped by 3 bases and J by 6 bases; unmatched bases: 1. Per the germline V gene, CDR1 is KGHSH and CDR2 is LQKENI. The CDR3 totals 13 residues. The CDR3 reads CASSPGQVNEQFF. CDR3 DNA sequence: TGTGCCAGCTCACCGGGACAGGTCAATGAGCAGTTCTTC.

The chain employs TRBV18 and TRBJ2-7; possibly TRBD1 for D (6 bases). The CDR3 is 13 residues long. Germline lookup yields CDR1 KGHSH and CDR2 LQKENI. Trimming cost V 3 bases and J 1 base, with 7 bases left between them. DNA for the CDR3: TGTGCCAGCTCACCCGGGACATCCTACGAGCAGTACTTC. It translates to CASSPGTSYEQYF.

The chain joins TRBV7-9 to TRBJ2-7; 8 bases agree with TRBD1. The junction had 6 bases not matched to a gene; V was cut back by 0 bases and J by 5 bases. CDR3 length equals 15 residues. CDR1 is SEHNR and CDR2 is FQNEAQ in the germline V gene (reference sequence). The CDR3 DNA reads TGTGCCAGCAGCTTAGCAGGACAGGGAGGCCACGAGCAGTACTTC. Encoded protein: CASSLAGQGGHEQYF.

The genes are TRBV7-2 and TRBJ2-2, with 8 positions matching TRBD2. This CDR3 contains 17 residues. The J segment lost 0 bases and the V segment lost 2 bases, leaving 5 bases of the junction unmatched. Germline V gives CDR1 SGHTA, CDR2 FQGNSA. The DNA of the CDR3 is TGTGCCAGCAGCTTAAATAGCGGGGCGCCGAACACCGGGGAGCTGTTTTTT. This encodes CASSLNSGAPNTGELFF.